Below are 32 T cell receptor delta chains sequenced from a single sample in a study of γδ T cells in repeated Plasmodium falciparum infection. TCRdb reprocessed the multiplex PCR reads using CATT. This table has tens of thousands of delta-chain clones, 0.75% to 1% appearing once. Gammadelta T cells were flow-sorted from PBMC into Vgamma9/Vdelta2+ and Vdelta2-negative populations for bulk analysis. Input material: gamma-delta T cells from blood. The receptor source for this set is a pool of human donors (malaria-infected and uninfected, not separated).

In regard to this clone: The TCRdb record carries a much larger clone's protein, which differs from this DNA's translation at residue 14; a read error is the likely cause, and the protein listed here is the DNA translation. The rearrangement links TRDV2 to TRDJ3; 9 bases agree with TRDD3. TCRdb is silent on the J gene; assignment here came from matching the DNA to germline. This CDR3 is 19 amino acids long. The germline V gene encodes CDR1 GEAIGNYY and CDR2 EKD. The CDR3, as DNA: TGTGCCTGTGACGAGAACTGGGGGAGTAGCTCCTGGGACATCCGACAGATGTTTTTC. Amino acids: CACDENWGSSSWDIRQMFF.

This clone showed up just a few times. With only one base between it and a far larger clone, this is likely a read error. Other DNA sequences in the sample encode the same CDR3. The genes are TRDV1 and TRDJ1, with TRDD3 identical over 10 bases. No J segment appears in TCRdb, so it was assigned here by matching the sequence to germline. The CDR3 covers 19 residues. Germline V gene data show CDR1 as TSWWSYY and CDR2 as QGS. CDR3 DNA sequence: TGTGCTCTTGGGGAGCCCTCATCCTTCCTAAAGGGGGGATACGATACACTCATCTTT. Translated, it gives CALGEPSSFLKGGYDTLIF.

This clone was seen ten or more times. Other nucleotide sequences from this sample produce the same CDR3. The gene calls are TRDV1 and TRDJ1; a possible D gene is TRDD2 (6 bases). The CDR3 is 20 residues long. Germline V gives CDR1 TSWWSYY, CDR2 QGS. Trimming shortened V by 2 bases and J by 7 bases, and 32 bases separated the two germline ends. This CDR3 is CALGESTFPLPQLYCCKLIF. Here the CDR3 DNA reads TGTGCTCTTGGGGAATCTACCTTTCCCCTTCCACAGTTGTACTGCTGTAAACTCATCTTT.

About this clone itself: With only one base between it and a far larger clone, this is likely a read error. At the DNA level, this CDR3 is encoded by other sequences in the same sample as well. The V gene is given as TRDV2, and no J gene call is available; TRDD3 is the table's D call and was not checked against the DNA. Germline CDR1 GEAIGNYY, CDR2 EKD. The CDR3 extends over 18 amino acids. This chain's CDR3 is CACDTVGGGLPYTDKLIF. In DNA form, the CDR3 reads TGTGCCTGTGACACCGTGGGCGGGGGATTACCTTACACCGATAAACTCATATTT.

By share, this clone counts as medium-sized. The same CDR3 is also encoded by other DNA sequences in this sample. This chain links TRDV1 with TRDJ1; perhaps TRDD2 as D (5 bases). The CDR3 has 22 amino acids. Germline-derived CDR1 and CDR2 are TSWWSYY and QGS. The ends were cut back, 4 bases at V and 7 bases at J, with 40 bases in the middle. The DNA of the CDR3 is TGTGCTCTTGGGGCACCTTCGTATCCATTACCGCTCCAGAGGGAATATATGGGTAAACTCATCTTT. Translation: CALGAPSYPLPLQREYMGKLIF.

A remark on this clone: This likely traces to a read error, being one base from a far larger clone. At the DNA level, this CDR3 is encoded by other sequences in the same sample as well. The J gene is TRDJ2, the V gene TRDV2; TRDD3 agrees at 7 bases. TCRdb records no J gene; here it was assigned by comparing the DNA to germline. The CDR3 length is 19 residues. CDR1 is GEAIGNYY and CDR2 is EKD in the germline V gene. The CDR3 spells CACDTLGGDPPALTAQLFF. Written as DNA, the CDR3 is TGTGCCTGTGACACCCTGGGGGGGGACCCACCAGCTTTGACAGCGCAACTCTTCTTT.

This clone was detected only a few times. TCRdb lists the protein of a much larger clone for this DNA, which differs at residue 17, so this is likely a read error; the protein given here is translated from the DNA itself. J is TRDJ1 and V is TRDV1, with D possibly TRDD2 on 5 matching bases. Per germline, CDR1 TSWWSYY and CDR2 QGS. This CDR3 has 18 amino acids. CDR3 protein: CALGERFNRLPRTDKLTF. CDR3 DNA sequence: TGTGCTCTTGGGGAACGATTCAACAGGCTTCCAAGGACCGATAAACTCACCTTT.

This clone appeared a few times. The amino acid sequence in TCRdb belongs to a much larger clone and departs from this DNA's translation at residue 19, likely a sequencing read error; the sequence shown is translated from the DNA. The gene calls are TRDV1 and TRDJ3, with 7 nucleotides matching TRDD3. The CDR3 covers 22 residues. The germline V gene has CDR1 TSWWSYY and CDR2 QGS. The CDR3 DNA follows: TGTGCTCTTGGGGGCACTATTACTGGGGCCCCGGGTAGCTCCTGGGACACCCGACATATGTTTTTC. This encodes CALGGTITGAPGSSWDTRHMFF.

This clone was observed a few times. TCRdb assigns this DNA the protein of a much larger clone, which departs from its translation at residue 17; this likely reflects a read error, and the protein shown comes from translating the DNA. The rearrangement links TRDV2 to TRDJ1, with TRDD3 identical over 13 bases. TCRdb carries no J gene annotation; the J gene was assigned here by matching the DNA with germline. Germline values: CDR1 GEAIGNYY, CDR2 EKD. The J segment lost 3 bases and the V segment lost 0 bases, leaving 21 bases of the junction unmatched. This CDR3 region has 22 residues. The CDR3 DNA is TGTGCCTGTGACACCGGTTACTGGGGGATACGCACCCTACCGACGTTTCCCGATAAACTCATCTTT. Protein sequence: CACDTGYWGIRTLPTFPDKLIF.

Remarks on this clone: A read error likely explains why the TCRdb protein, taken from a much larger clone, differs from this DNA's translation at residue 5; the protein shown is translated from the DNA. The V gene is TRDV2, the J gene TRDJ1; 8 positions match TRDD3. The J gene is not listed in TCRdb, so it was assigned here from a DNA match to germline. Looked up from germline, CDR1 is GEAIGNYY and CDR2 is EKD. The CDR3 loop spans 15 amino acids. Trimming at V came to 3 bases and at J to 3 bases, leaving 8 bases not matched to a gene. CDR3 region: CACDGVGDLSDKLIF. The CDR3 DNA sequence: TGTGCCTGTGACGGGGTGGGGGATTTATCCGATAAACTCATCTTT.

In this sample, this clone turned up a few times. This likely reflects a read error, since a far larger clone is one base away. The sample holds other DNA sequences that translate to the same CDR3. The rearrangement joins TRDV2 to TRDJ1; 8 bases match TRDD3. The J gene, not given by TCRdb, was assigned here from a germline match of the nucleotide sequence. Germline CDR1 GEAIGNYY, CDR2 EKD. The CDR3 loop spans 20 amino acids. J gave up 0 bases and V 0 bases, and 17 bases lay outside the gene matches. This chain's CDR3 is CACDTYDEELGERYTDKLIF. DNA for the CDR3: TGTGCCTGTGACACCTACGATGAGGAGCTGGGGGAGAGGTACACCGATAAACTCATCTTT.

Comments on this clone: Translating this DNA gives a protein that differs at residue 11 from the TCRdb one, which belongs to a much larger clone; a read error is likely, and the protein shown is this translation. The chain carries TRDV2 and TRDJ2, with 13 bases identical to TRDD3. Looked up from germline, CDR1 is GEAIGNYY and CDR2 is EKD. The CDR3 runs 19 residues. V was clipped by 0 bases and J by 0 bases; unmatched bases: 6. In DNA form, the CDR3 reads TGTGCCTGTGACACCGTACTGGGGGATACGCAGGCTTTGACAGCACAACTCTTCTTT. It codes for CACDTVLGDTQALTAQLFF.

A remark on this clone: This DNA translates differently at residue 9 from the TCRdb protein, which is that of a much larger clone; a read error is likely, and the protein shown is the DNA's own translation. The chain joins TRDV2 to TRDJ1; 8 bases are shared with TRDD3. TCRdb gives no J gene; it was assigned here by matching the DNA to germline. The CDR3 sequence is 23 residues long. The J segment lost 2 bases and the V segment lost 3 bases, leaving 31 bases of the junction unmatched. The germline V gene encodes CDR1 GEAIGNYY and CDR2 EKD. The CDR3 sequence: CACDSEGDRREVLGSSRTDKLIF. The CDR3, as DNA: TGTGCCTGTGACTCTGAGGGGGATAGAAGAGAGGTTTTGGGATCTAGTCGTACCGATAAACTCATCTTT.

This clone was counted a few times. TCRdb shows a much larger clone's protein in place of this DNA's translation, and the two differ at residue 23, likely through a read error; the protein shown is translated from the DNA. The genes are TRDV1 and TRDJ1; 11 bases agree with TRDD3. Germline V gene data show CDR1 as TSWWSYY and CDR2 as QGS. The CDR3 totals 24 residues. In DNA form, the CDR3 reads TGTGCTCTTGGGGAACTAATTTCCATACCTGTATGGGGGATACGACCTCCGGACACCGATAAACTCACCTTT. Its translation is CALGELISIPVWGIRPPDTDKLTF.

As to this clone: The protein held in TCRdb is that of a much larger clone and does not match this DNA's translation at residue 7, likely because of a read error; the protein shown is translated from the DNA. CDR3 sequence (DNA): TGTGCTCTTGGGGACAATGAATTTCGCTGTTCCCCGTACACCGATAAACTCATCTTT. Translation gives CALGDNEFRCSPYTDKLIF. The V and J genes are TRDV1 and TRDJ1; no definite D call. CDR3 length equals 19 residues. V lost 3 bases, J lost 0 bases, and 23 bases lay in between. Germline lookup yields CDR1 TSWWSYY and CDR2 QGS.

Details on this clone: The TCRdb protein, from a much larger clone, departs from this DNA's translation at residue 16, likely by read error; the protein shown derives from the DNA. With the J gene uncalled, the V gene is TRDV2; the D call TRDD3 from the table was never checked on the DNA. Looked up from germline, CDR1 is GEAIGNYY and CDR2 is EKD. The CDR3 has 18 amino acids. The CDR3 DNA follows: TGTGCCTGTGACGTACTGGGGGATAGCTCCTGGGACACCCGACAGGTGTTTTTC. Translating it yields CACDVLGDSSWDTRQVFF.

In regard to this clone: The protein that TCRdb holds for this DNA derives from a much larger clone and differs from the translated DNA at residue 5, which likely indicates a read error; the protein shown here is translated from the DNA. In nucleotides, the CDR3 is TGTGCTCTTTTTCCCTCCCGGGATAAACTCATCTTT. This codes for CALFPSRDKLIF. The chain combines TRDV1 with TRDJ1; no firm D call. The germline CDR1 and CDR2 sequences are TSWWSYY and QGS. CDR3 length: 12 amino acids. V shed 8 bases and J shed 5 bases, with 12 bases lying between them.

This clone was counted at least ten times. A read error is the likely source, as a far larger clone sits one nucleotide away. The identical CDR3 is also encoded by other nucleotide sequences in the sample. The V gene call is TRDV1, and the J gene call is absent; TRDD3 reflects the table's D call only, with no check against the DNA. The CDR3 totals 19 residues. The germline gives CDR1 TSWWSYY, CDR2 QGS. Here the CDR3 reads CALGELGIPTELGRSKLIF. CDR3 DNA sequence: TGTGCTCTTGGGGAACTCGGGATCCCTACCGAATTAGGAAGGAGTAAACTCATCTTC.

As regards this clone: TCRdb's protein, taken from a much larger clone, differs from this DNA's translation at residue 3, likely owing to a read error; the protein displayed comes from the DNA. The V and J genes are TRDV1 and TRDJ3; 7 nucleotides match TRDD3. The J gene comes from matching the DNA to germline here; TCRdb lacks it. CDR1 is TSWWSYY, CDR2 QGS, per germline. CDR3 length: 21 amino acids. J gave up 0 bases and V 10 bases, and 21 bases lay outside the gene matches. CDR3 loop: CAPALLGIRSDSSWDTRQMFF. CDR3 nucleotides: TGTGCTCCTGCCCTCTTGGGGATAAGGTCGGATAGCTCCTGGGACACCCGACAGATGTTTTTC.

As to this clone: The protein that TCRdb holds for this DNA derives from a much larger clone and differs from the translated DNA at residue 14, which likely indicates a read error; the protein shown here is translated from the DNA. The V call is TRDV1, the J call TRDJ1; perhaps TRDD3 as D (6 bases). TCRdb gives no J gene; it was assigned here by matching the DNA to germline. The CDR3 runs to 22 residues. Germline V CDR1 and CDR2: TSWWSYY, QGS. The ends were cut back, 3 bases at V and 0 bases at J, with 32 bases in the middle. The DNA of the CDR3 is TGTGCTCTTGGGGATGGTAGAGTCTCGGGGTTCTCGGGGGGACCTTACACCGATAAACTCATCTTT. This sequence encodes CALGDGRVSGFSGGPYTDKLIF.

A word on this clone: This DNA translates differently at residue 7 from the TCRdb protein, which is that of a much larger clone; a read error is likely, and the protein shown is the DNA's own translation. The CDR3 DNA reads as TGTGCTCTTGGGGAACTGCTCGGGGGGCCAGTCTTGACTGCGTACTGGGGGTTACCTTACACCGATAAACTCATCTTT. As protein: CALGELLGGPVLTAYWGLPYTDKLIF. The V and J genes are TRDV1 and TRDJ1; 8 nucleotides line up with TRDD3. The J gene was missing in TCRdb and was found by matching the end of the DNA to germline. The V segment lost 0 bases and the J segment 0 bases; nucleotides outside the gene matches: 33. This CDR3 is built from 26 residues. Looked up from germline, CDR1 is TSWWSYY and CDR2 is QGS.

This clone was seen only a few times. The protein TCRdb gives is from a much larger clone and does not agree with this DNA's translation at residue 9, likely a read error; the protein shown here comes from the DNA. The rearrangement joins TRDV1 to TRDJ1, with D uncertain. TCRdb carries no J gene annotation; the J gene was assigned here by matching the DNA with germline. Trimming took 1 base from V and 2 from J, leaving 14 bases between them. The CDR3 sequence is 16 residues long. Germline CDR1 and CDR2: TSWWSYY and QGS. CDR3 amino acids: CALGERVRCPTDKLIF. CDR3 bases: TGTGCTCTTGGGGAACGGGTACGGTGCCCGACCGATAAACTCATCTTT.

This clone was seen more than once but under ten times. The TCRdb record carries a much larger clone's protein, which differs from this DNA's translation at residue 15; a read error is the likely cause, and the protein listed here is the DNA translation. This chain links TRDV1 with TRDJ1; D might be TRDD3 (5 bases). The J gene, missing from TCRdb, was assigned here through DNA to germline matching. Germline V gene sequence: CDR1 TSWWSYY, CDR2 QGS. The CDR3 length is 21 residues. The V and J ends lost 0 bases and 0 bases respectively, with 26 bases between them. The CDR3 nucleotides are TGTGCTCTTGGGGAACTAGCGGTGGCGGGATCCTCAAGGTGGCACACCGATAAACTCATCTTT. It codes for CALGELAVAGSSRWHTDKLIF.

A note on this clone: The protein that TCRdb holds for this DNA derives from a much larger clone and differs from the translated DNA at residue 9, which likely indicates a read error; the protein shown here is translated from the DNA. Other DNA sequences in the same sample also yield this CDR3. The chain combines TRDV1 with TRDJ1, with a weak D call TRDD3 (5 bases). Germline values: CDR1 TSWWSYY, CDR2 QGS. The CDR3 length is 19 residues. The CDR3 DNA reads TGCGCTCTTGGGGAACCCTCGGACGGGCTTTACCCCTACACCGATAAACTCATCTTT. Translated, it gives CALGEPSDGLYPYTDKLIF.

Turning to this clone: The TCRdb protein, from a much larger clone, departs from this DNA's translation at residue 4, likely by read error; the protein shown derives from the DNA. This chain links TRDV2 with TRDJ1; D is undetermined. The J gene was missing in TCRdb and was found by matching the end of the DNA to germline. The CDR3 runs to 15 residues. Germline values: CDR1 GEAIGNYY, CDR2 EKD. The CDR3 region has the DNA TGTGCCTGTGTCACCGGAGGTCTTGACACCGATAAACTCATCTTT. Translation gives CACVTGGLDTDKLIF.

A word on this clone: TCRdb's protein for this DNA is that of a much larger clone and differs from the translation at residue 9, likely a read error; the protein shown is the DNA translation. At the DNA level, this CDR3 is encoded by other sequences in the same sample as well. V gene assignment gives TRDV2, but the J gene was left uncalled. The CDR3 runs 16 residues. Germline CDR1 GEAIGNYY, CDR2 EKD. CDR3 nucleotide sequence: TGTGCCTGTGACACCGTATCCCGTGCTGGAGACGATAAACTCATCTTC. It encodes CACDTVSRAGDDKLIF.

This clone was seen only a few times. With a far larger clone one base away, a read error is the likely cause. Within the sample, other DNA sequences also encode this same CDR3. The chain uses TRDV1 and TRDJ1; tentatively, D is TRDD2 (5 bases). The J gene is absent in TCRdb and was assigned here via DNA matching to germline. CDR1 TSWWSYY and CDR2 QGS come from the germline V gene. The CDR3 spans 22 residues. Trimming took off 6 bases at V and 0 bases at J, with 35 bases between the two ends. The CDR3 DNA follows: TGTGCTCTTGGAGATCTTCCCAGAAGGGACCGTACATCGTTAACTTACACCGATAAACTCATCTTT. Translated: CALGDLPRRDRTSLTYTDKLIF.

This clone was counted a few times. For this DNA, TCRdb reports the protein of a much larger clone, which diverges at residue 17, most likely from a read error; the protein presented here is translated directly from the DNA. The V gene is given as TRDV1, and no J gene call is available; TRDD3 reflects the table's D call only, with no check against the DNA. Germline-derived CDR1 and CDR2 are TSWWSYY and QGS. This CDR3 is 19 amino acids long. CDR3 DNA sequence: TGTGCTCTTGGGGAACGTATCCTTTTGTACTGGGGGATACAGGGAGAACCCATCTTT. Translation: CALGERILLYWGIQGEPIF.

To note about this clone: The protein in TCRdb stems from a much larger clone and differs at residue 12 from this DNA's translation, likely a read error; here the protein is translated from the DNA. The chain is built from TRDV1 and TRDJ1, with 8 positions matching TRDD3. The J gene, left out of TCRdb, was set here by checking the DNA against germline. Looked up from germline, CDR1 is TSWWSYY and CDR2 is QGS. V shed 7 bases and J 2 bases; nucleotides not matched to a gene: 24. The CDR3 runs 20 residues. CDR3 in amino acids: CALEAFPVILGGRATDKLIF. The CDR3 DNA reads TGTGCTCTTGAGGCCTTCCCCGTCATACTGGGGGGTAGGGCAACCGATAAACTCATCTTT.

This clone has ten or more counts. This likely stems from a read error, as it lies one base from a far larger clone. This CDR3 is also generated by other DNA sequences in the sample. The gene calls are TRDV2 and TRDJ1; TRDD3 matches at 8 bases. The J gene is not listed in TCRdb, so it was assigned here from a DNA match to germline. The CDR3 is 15 amino acids. Per germline, CDR1 GEAIGNYY and CDR2 EKD. As DNA, the CDR3 is TGCGCCTGTGACACGTTGGCTGGGGGACTCGATAAACTCATCTTT. This codes for CACDTLAGGLDKLIF.

Regarding this clone: Translating this DNA gives a protein that differs at residue 12 from the TCRdb one, which belongs to a much larger clone; a read error is likely, and the protein shown is this translation. The V gene is TRDV2, the J gene TRDJ2; 10 bases line up with TRDD3. The J gene, not given by TCRdb, was assigned here from a germline match of the nucleotide sequence. V lost 1 base, J lost 2 bases, and 15 bases stayed unmatched. The CDR3 has 20 amino acids. CDR1 and CDR2 (germline): GEAIGNYY, EKD. In DNA form, the CDR3 reads TGTGCCTGTGACACTATCCCTACTGGGGGATTAGTTGAGTTGACAGCACAACTCTTCTTT. It yields the protein CACDTIPTGGLVELTAQLFF.

This clone was seen a handful of times. With only one base between it and a far larger clone, this is likely a read error. The sample has other DNA sequences that encode this CDR3 too. The rearrangement uses TRDV2 and TRDJ1; 9 nucleotides align to TRDD3. No J gene was available from TCRdb, and it was assigned here by a germline match of the DNA. This CDR3 is 19 amino acids long. Germline-derived CDR1 and CDR2 are GEAIGNYY and EKD. Here the CDR3 reads CACDTYFSTGGPDTDKLIF. DNA of the CDR3: TGTGCCTGCGACACGTACTTTAGTACTGGGGGACCCGACACCGATAAACTCATCTTT.